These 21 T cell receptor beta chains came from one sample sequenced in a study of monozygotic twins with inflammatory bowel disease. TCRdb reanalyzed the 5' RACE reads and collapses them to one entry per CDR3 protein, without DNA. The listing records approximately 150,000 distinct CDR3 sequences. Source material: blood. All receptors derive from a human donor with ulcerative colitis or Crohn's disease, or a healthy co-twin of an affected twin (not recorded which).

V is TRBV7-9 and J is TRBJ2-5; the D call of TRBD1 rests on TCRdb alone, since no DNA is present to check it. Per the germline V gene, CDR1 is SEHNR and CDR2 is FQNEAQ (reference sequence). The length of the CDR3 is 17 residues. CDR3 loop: CASTRIGTGSYQETQYF.

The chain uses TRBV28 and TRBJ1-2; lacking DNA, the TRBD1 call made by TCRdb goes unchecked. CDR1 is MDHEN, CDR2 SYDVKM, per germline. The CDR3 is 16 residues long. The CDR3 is CASSTLDRSFLYGYTF.

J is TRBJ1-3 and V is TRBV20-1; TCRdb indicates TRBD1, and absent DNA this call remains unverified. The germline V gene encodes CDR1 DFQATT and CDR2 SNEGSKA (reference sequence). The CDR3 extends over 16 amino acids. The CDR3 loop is CSARPPGGLSGNTIYF.

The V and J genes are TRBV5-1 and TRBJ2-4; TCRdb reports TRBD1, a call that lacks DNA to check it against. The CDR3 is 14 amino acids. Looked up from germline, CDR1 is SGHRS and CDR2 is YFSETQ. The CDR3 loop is CASSSGTVSNIQYF. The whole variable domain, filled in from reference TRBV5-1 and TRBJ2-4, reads KAGVTQTPRYLIKTRGQQVTLSCSPISGHRSVSWYQQTPGQGLQFLFEYFSETQRNKGNFPGRFSGRQFSNSRSEMNVSTLELGDSALYLCASSSGTVSNIQYFGAGTRLSVL.

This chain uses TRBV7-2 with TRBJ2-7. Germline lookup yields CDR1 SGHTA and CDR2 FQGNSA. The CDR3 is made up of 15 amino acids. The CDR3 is CASSLISGGSYEQYF.

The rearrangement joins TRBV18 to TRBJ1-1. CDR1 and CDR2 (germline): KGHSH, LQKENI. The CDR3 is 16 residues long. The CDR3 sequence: CASSPEGTQPNTEAFF. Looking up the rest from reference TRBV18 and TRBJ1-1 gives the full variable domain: NAGVMQNPRHLVRRRGQEARLRCSPMKGHSHVYWYRQLPEEGLKFMVYLQKENIIDESGMPKERFSAEFPKEGPSILRIQQVVRGDSAAYFCASSPEGTQPNTEAFFGQGTRLTVV.

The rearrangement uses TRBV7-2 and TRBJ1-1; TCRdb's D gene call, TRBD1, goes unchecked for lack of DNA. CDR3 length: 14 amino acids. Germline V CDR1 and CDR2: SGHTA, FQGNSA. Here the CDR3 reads CASSFRQAGTEAFF.

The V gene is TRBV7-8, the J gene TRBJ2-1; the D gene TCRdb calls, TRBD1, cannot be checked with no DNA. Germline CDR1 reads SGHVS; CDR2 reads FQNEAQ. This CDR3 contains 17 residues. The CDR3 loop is CASSLVQRGTGGNEQFF.

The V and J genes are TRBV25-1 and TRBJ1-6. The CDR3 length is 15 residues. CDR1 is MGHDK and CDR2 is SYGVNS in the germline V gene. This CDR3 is CASSEAGREASPLHF.

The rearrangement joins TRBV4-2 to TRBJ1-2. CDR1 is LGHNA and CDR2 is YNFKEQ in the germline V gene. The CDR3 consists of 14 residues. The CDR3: CASSQPSDTYGYTF.

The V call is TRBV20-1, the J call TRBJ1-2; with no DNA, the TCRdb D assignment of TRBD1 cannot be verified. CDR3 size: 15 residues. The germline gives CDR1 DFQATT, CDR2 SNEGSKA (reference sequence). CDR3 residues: CSARDRDRSPYGYTF.

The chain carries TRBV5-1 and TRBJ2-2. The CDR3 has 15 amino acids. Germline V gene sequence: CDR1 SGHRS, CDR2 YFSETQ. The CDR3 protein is CASSLNSDGTGELFF.

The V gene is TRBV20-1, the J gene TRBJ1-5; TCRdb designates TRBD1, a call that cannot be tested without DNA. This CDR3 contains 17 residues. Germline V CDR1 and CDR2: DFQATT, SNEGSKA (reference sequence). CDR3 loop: CSAFPGDISTRNQPQHF.

CDR3 loop: CASSQDLRREGAYEQYF. The gene calls are TRBV3-1 and TRBJ2-7; with no DNA, the TCRdb D assignment of TRBD2 cannot be verified. Germline values: CDR1 LGHDT, CDR2 YNNKEL (reference sequence). CDR3 length: 17 amino acids.

The CDR3 sequence: CASGALTGGAGNTIYF. The J gene is TRBJ1-3, the V gene TRBV12-3 or TRBV12-4; TCRdb names TRBD1, which stays unverified in the absence of DNA. CDR3 length equals 16 residues.

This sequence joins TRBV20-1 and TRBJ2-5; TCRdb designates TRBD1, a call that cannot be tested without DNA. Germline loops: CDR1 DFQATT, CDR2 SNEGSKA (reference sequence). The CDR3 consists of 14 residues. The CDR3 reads CSASWSAHRGPQYF.

The CDR3 spells CASSRSGGAGNSPLHF. The chain employs TRBV7-9 and TRBJ1-6; absent DNA, TCRdb's TRBD1 call cannot be checked. This CDR3 region has 16 residues. The germline V gene has CDR1 SEHNR and CDR2 FQNEAQ (reference sequence).

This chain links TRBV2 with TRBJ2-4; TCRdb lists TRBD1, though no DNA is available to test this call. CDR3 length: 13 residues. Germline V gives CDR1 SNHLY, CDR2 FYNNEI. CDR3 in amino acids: CASSEHRVNIQYF.

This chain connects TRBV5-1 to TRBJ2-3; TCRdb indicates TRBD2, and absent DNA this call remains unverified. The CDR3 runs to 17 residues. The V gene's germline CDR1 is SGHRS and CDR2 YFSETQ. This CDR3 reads CASSKAGSSSLTDTQYF.

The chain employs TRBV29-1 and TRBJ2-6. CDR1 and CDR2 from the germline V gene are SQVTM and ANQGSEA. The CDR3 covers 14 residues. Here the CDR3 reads CSVETGSGANVLTF. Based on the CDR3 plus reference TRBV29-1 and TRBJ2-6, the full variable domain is SAVISQKPSRDICQRGTSLTIQCQVDSQVTMMFWYRQQPGQSLTLIATANQGSEATYESGFVIDKFPISRPNLTFSTLTVSNMSPEDSSIYLCSVETGSGANVLTFGAGSRLTVL.

This CDR3 is CASSPGPIYEQYF. The chain uses TRBV6-2 or TRBV6-3 and TRBJ2-7; TCRdb's D gene call, TRBD1, goes unchecked for lack of DNA. Per the germline V gene, CDR1 is MNHEY and CDR2 is SVGEGT. The CDR3 has 13 amino acids.